A single sample gave rise to the 8 T cell receptor beta chains below, sequenced in a study of blood T cell repertoires in COVID-19. The table came from immunoSEQ multiplex PCR; TCRdb's copy has only in-frame clones and leaves some out. The table records 180,000 or so clones, 88% of them present only once. Sequenced input: peripheral blood. These receptor sequences come from a man younger than 35 with active or convalescent COVID-19.

V and J are TRBV2 and TRBJ1-3; 7 nucleotides align to TRBD1. V dropped 6 bases and J dropped 4; count of bases not matched to a gene: 9. Looked up from germline, CDR1 is SNHLY and CDR2 is FYNNEI. The CDR3 is 15 residues long. The DNA of the CDR3 is TGTGCCAGCAGGAGGACAGGTGGCGGAGGAAACACCATATATTTT. It yields the protein CASRRTGGGGNTIYF.

The V call is TRBV15, the J call TRBJ1-2; TRBD1 agrees at 8 bases. The CDR3 is made up of 14 amino acids. CDR1 LNHNV and CDR2 YYDKDF come from the germline V gene (reference sequence). J lost 4 bases, V lost 4 bases, and 5 bases had no gene match. CDR3 residues: CATSTGQGSYGYTF. DNA for the CDR3: TGTGCCACCAGCACCGGACAGGGAAGCTATGGCTACACCTTC.

The chain couples TRBV19 to TRBJ1-1, with D hard to call. V was shortened by 4 bases and J by 3 bases, with 9 bases between the two germline ends. Germline V gene lookup returns CDR1 LNHDA and CDR2 SQIVND (reference sequence). The CDR3 loop spans 13 amino acids. As DNA, the CDR3 is TGTGCCAGTAGTAATACGAGGGACACTGAAGCTTTCTTT. Translating gives CASSNTRDTEAFF.

The chain has TRBV9 and TRBJ2-2; a weak D match, TRBD2 (6 bases). Germline V gene lookup returns CDR1 SGDLS and CDR2 YYNGEE. Between the trimmed V and J ends, which lost 1 base and 7 bases, there was a span of 20 bases. The CDR3 runs to 17 residues. The CDR3: CASSVTSGGPRGGELFF. The CDR3 DNA sequence: TGTGCCAGCAGCGTAACCTCCGGGGGACCGAGGGGCGGGGAGCTGTTTTTT. Drawing the rest from reference TRBV9 and TRBJ2-2, the complete variable domain is DSGVTQTPKHLITATGQRVTLRCSPRSGDLSVYWYQQSLDQGLQFLIQYYNGEERAKGNILERFSAQQFPDLHSELNLSSLELGDSALYFCASSVTSGGPRGGELFFGEGSRLTVL.

The V and J genes are TRBV10-3 and TRBJ1-3, with 7 bases fitting TRBD1. CDR1 is ENHRY and CDR2 is SYGVKD in the germline V gene. CDR3 length equals 16 residues. Losses at the gene ends were 2 bases for V and 0 bases for J; bases not matched to a gene: 4. For the CDR3, the DNA is TGTGCCATCAGTGAGGGGGACAGCCGCTCTGGAAACACCATATATTTT. Translation: CAISEGDSRSGNTIYF.

This chain links TRBV21-1 with TRBJ2-3; the table assigns TRBD2, which was not confirmed against the DNA. TRBV21-1 is a documented pseudogene. This CDR3 has 16 amino acids. CDR3 region: CASSKARGPSTDTQYF. In DNA, the CDR3 is TGTGCCAGCAGCAAAGCGCGGGGACCCAGCACAGATACGCAGTATTTT.

This clone occurred a few times. J is TRBJ1-4 and V is TRBV28, with D tentatively TRBD1 (6 bases). CDR1 is MDHEN and CDR2 is SYDVKM in the germline V gene. The V end was cut by 6 bases, the J end by 7 bases, with 15 bases between. The CDR3 has 14 residues. The CDR3 bases are TGTGCCAGCAGGGGAGGGGGGGAAACTGAAAAACTGTTTTTT. It yields the protein CASRGGGETEKLFF.

This chain uses TRBV6-1 with TRBJ2-1, with D uncertain. Trimming pared 1 base from V and 2 bases from J, leaving 9 bases between. Per the germline V gene, CDR1 is MNHNS and CDR2 is SASEGT. This CDR3 has 15 residues. The CDR3 DNA follows: TGTGCCAGCAGTGAAGACTCAAATACCTACAATGAGCAGTTCTTC. Amino acid sequence: CASSEDSNTYNEQFF.